This is a list of T cell receptor beta chains from one sample in a study of T-cell reconstitution after alpha-beta-depleted transplantation in children. TCRdb reanalysed the PCR reads using MiXCR and keeps one entry per CDR3 protein. Here the sample spans approximately 210,000 distinct CDR3 sequences, 13% to 15% being singletons. Sequences were derived from PBMCs from the stem cell graft donor, sampled from the stem cell graft. The receptors originated from a human donor who donated a stem cell graft to a child with acute lymphoblastic leukemia. Each CDR3 is given without its conserved first and last residue. The D gene is left open where the match is weak. Size tells how often a clone was seen (once, few, many) or the class of an expanded clone, and some rows leave it out.

NA,TRBJ2-1,TRBV18,NA,ASSLRQADINEQF
TRBD1,TRBJ1-1,TRBV9,many,ASSAGQGVEAF
TRBD2,TRBJ2-3,TRBV3-1,many,ASSQDLAGGLTQY
NA,TRBJ2-1,TRBV12-3/TRBV12-4,many,ASSIGDTYNEQF
TRBD2,TRBJ2-1,TRBV5-1,NA,ASRPLSGSPWGQF
NA,TRBJ2-1,TRBV6-5,many,ASFTEGGLPYNEQF
NA,TRBJ2-3,TRBV25-1,many,ASSASPADTQY
NA,TRBJ2-5,TRBV7-8,few,ASSQSVGGPYWDSETQY
TRBD2,TRBJ2-1,TRBV12-3/TRBV12-4,NA,ASSPKGRVSYNEQF
TRBD1,TRBJ1-1,TRBV12-3/TRBV12-4,many,ASSPDRGLLNTEAF
TRBD2,TRBJ2-1,TRBV6-1,few,ASSPGLAGVSEQF
TRBD1,TRBJ2-5,TRBV6-2/TRBV6-3,many,ASSYQRQGVTQY
NA,TRBJ2-3,TRBV2,few,ASTRVVKSTDTQY
TRBD2,TRBJ2-7,TRBV29-1,NA,SALISGRFPYEQY
TRBD2,TRBJ2-7,TRBV4-1,many,ASSQAEGTSPYEQY
TRBD2,TRBJ2-7,TRBV4-2,many,ASSWGGAYEQY
TRBD2,TRBJ2-1,TRBV5-4,many,ASSIDSSSGTLKF
TRBD2,TRBJ2-3,TRBV10-3,few,AISGAGPSGRETDTQY
TRBD2,TRBJ2-3,TRBV5-4,many,ASSFSGRPDTQY
TRBD2,TRBJ2-3,TRBV6-4,many,ASRPKGLADSRGVRTDTQY
TRBD2,TRBJ2-7,TRBV20-1,few,SARSGLALGEQY
NA,TRBJ1-4,TRBV7-8,NA,ASSLRDGVEKLF
NA,TRBJ2-3,TRBV19,many,ASSSRPTSTDTQY
NA,TRBJ1-1,TRBV5-1,many,ASSATVNTEAF
NA,TRBJ2-4,TRBV29-1,many,SVEVEPRDKNIQY
NA,TRBJ1-6,TRBV20-1,NA,SALVRQATSPLH
NA,TRBJ1-6,TRBV6-1,many,ASSGRGNNSPLH
TRBD2,TRBJ2-1,TRBV12-3/TRBV12-4,NA,ASSLSGRAWNEQF
NA,TRBJ2-3,TRBV5-1,many,ASSDWGADTQY
NA,TRBJ2-1,TRBV12-3/TRBV12-4,many,ASSLERVSNEQF
TRBD1,TRBJ1-1,TRBV19,NA,ASSMGGTGTEAF
NA,TRBJ2-6,TRBV19,few,ASSTRSSGTLSGANVLT
TRBD2,TRBJ2-3,TRBV25-1,NA,ASSEWGSGRRDTQY
NA,TRBJ2-3,TRBV29-1,many,SAVKHLGRSGSTDTQY
NA,TRBJ2-3,TRBV11-3,many,ASSLGGGAADTQY
TRBD1,TRBJ1-1,TRBV5-1,NA,ASSVGTANTEAF
TRBD2,TRBJ2-7,TRBV20-1,NA,SASNLAGAYEQY
TRBD2,TRBJ2-1,TRBV7-8,many,ASSLVGIAGAHEQF
NA,TRBJ2-1,TRBV5-1,many,ASSLNAGINEQF
NA,TRBJ1-2,TRBV4-1,many,ASSREPNYGYT
TRBD2,TRBJ2-5,TRBV7-8,many,ASSLRLAQYQETQY
TRBD2,TRBJ2-7,TRBV12-3/TRBV12-4,few,ASSSGIAGNYEQY
TRBD2,TRBJ2-7,TRBV5-6,NA,ASSSSGEFYEQY
TRBD1,TRBJ1-1,TRBV5-1,many,ASSPTGVVNTEAF
NA,TRBJ1-1,TRBV5-1,many,ASSLGQGLNTEAF
TRBD1,TRBJ1-5,TRBV7-8,many,ASSLQGVLSNQPQH
TRBD2,TRBJ2-5,TRBV19,NA,ASSIDTLSSGRAPDQY
NA,TRBJ2-7,TRBV3-1,few,ASSQEVGAYEQY
NA,TRBJ1-2,TRBV20-1,few,SARWGGYGYT
NA,TRBJ2-1,TRBV10-2,NA,ASSEFEGNEQF
NA,TRBJ1-3,TRBV6-5,NA,ASSYSGVSGNTIY
NA,TRBJ2-2,TRBV10-2,many,ASSESGHTGELF
NA,TRBJ2-1,TRBV5-5,many,ASSFRTSLKSHHEQF
TRBD2,TRBJ2-1,TRBV20-1,NA,SASGWTSSYNEQF
NA,TRBJ2-2,TRBV12-3/TRBV12-4,few,AMSADTGELF
TRBD1,TRBJ1-1,TRBV28,NA,ASIPQGQGASEAF
NA,TRBJ2-1,TRBV3-1,many,ASSLYRDYNEQF
NA,TRBJ2-4,TRBV5-1,few,ASSLDYLELAKNIQY
NA,TRBJ2-1,TRBV20-1,many,SAKNTHRYNEQF